One TCR beta chain is described in this entry. V lost 4 bases, J lost 10 bases, and 12 bases lay in between. Germline-derived CDR1 and CDR2 are SGHRS and YFSETQ. The CDR3 contains 12 residues. This entry is derived from a study of blood T cells in healthy people across ages. About the study: Capturing about one barcoded beta molecule per two T cells was achieved by template switching.

Next came a second PCR, run for about 6 to 12 cycles, which used a sample-barcoded 5' primer along with a J-beta primer mix. TCRdb reprocessed the 5' RACE reads via MiXCR and lists one record per CDR3 protein. The sample records some 780,000 distinct CDR3 sequences, roughly 50% being singletons. V usage is TRBV5-1 and J usage is TRBJ2-1; D is unresolved. The sample consisted of blood. The sequence derives from a man in his forties in good health. The CDR3, as DNA: TGCGCCAGCAGCCCTCTTCCTCCAGAGCAGTTCTTC. Its protein is CASSPLPPEQFF.